This entry lists 3 T cell receptor beta chains sequenced from one sample in a study of blood T cell repertoires in COVID-19. Produced via immunoSEQ multiplex PCR; TCRdb's table is partial and in-frame only. In the table there are approximately 490,000 clones, around 90% of which are singletons. The sample was PBMCs or T cells enriched from blood (not recorded which). These receptors originate from a young woman who had recovered from COVID-19.

The count of this clone is one. J is TRBJ2-3 and V is TRBV4-2; a weak D match, TRBD2 (7 bases). V gave up 0 bases and J gave up 6 bases, with 16 bases separating them. The germline V gene encodes CDR1 LGHNA and CDR2 YNFKEQ. The CDR3 sequence is 16 residues long. The CDR3 DNA reads as TGTGCCAGCAGCCAAGAGAAGGCGGGGGCCCAGGATACGCAGTATTTT. As protein: CASSQEKAGAQDTQYF.

The V call is TRBV12-3 or TRBV12-4, the J call TRBJ1-1; no clear D. The CDR3 length is 13 residues. V shed 3 bases and J shed 4 bases, with 9 bases lying between them. The chain's CDR3 is CASSFRRSTEAFF. The CDR3 nucleotides read TGTGCCAGCAGTTTCCGACGGAGCACTGAAGCTTTCTTT.

This clone was seen once. V usage is TRBV20-1 and J usage is TRBJ2-7, with D perhaps matching TRBD2 (5 bases). CDR1 DFQATT and CDR2 SNEGSKA come from the germline V gene (reference sequence). This CDR3 is built from 10 residues. Trimming removed 6 bases from V and 9 bases from J, with 12 bases in between. Written as DNA, the CDR3 is TGCAGTGCCGCGGACTTTGGGCAGTACTTC. Protein product: CSAADFGQYF.